This entry concerns a single T cell receptor (beta chain). Donors were systemically healthy Caucasian individuals from Russia aged about 6 to 90 years. V dropped 6 bases and J dropped 11; count of bases not matched to a gene: 16. The CDR3 is 16 amino acids. CDR1 is LGHDT, CDR2 YNNKEL, per germline (reference sequence). It was with a sample-barcoded 5' primer and a J-beta primer mix that a second PCR of about 7 to 12 cycles was run. TCRdb reprocessed the 5' RACE reads via MiXCR and lists one record per CDR3 protein. The table lists some 1,500,000 distinct CDR3 sequences, approximately 43% of them singletons. The sample comes from a study of blood T cells in healthy people across ages.

The sequence came from a woman aged 18-29 years in good health. The genes are TRBV3-1 and TRBJ2-5, with 12 bases that match TRBD2. Sequenced: blood. The CDR3 region is CASSQLRLAGDNEQYF. CDR3 nucleotides: TGTGCCAGCAGTCAACTCCGACTAGCGGGGGACAATGAGCAGTACTTC.